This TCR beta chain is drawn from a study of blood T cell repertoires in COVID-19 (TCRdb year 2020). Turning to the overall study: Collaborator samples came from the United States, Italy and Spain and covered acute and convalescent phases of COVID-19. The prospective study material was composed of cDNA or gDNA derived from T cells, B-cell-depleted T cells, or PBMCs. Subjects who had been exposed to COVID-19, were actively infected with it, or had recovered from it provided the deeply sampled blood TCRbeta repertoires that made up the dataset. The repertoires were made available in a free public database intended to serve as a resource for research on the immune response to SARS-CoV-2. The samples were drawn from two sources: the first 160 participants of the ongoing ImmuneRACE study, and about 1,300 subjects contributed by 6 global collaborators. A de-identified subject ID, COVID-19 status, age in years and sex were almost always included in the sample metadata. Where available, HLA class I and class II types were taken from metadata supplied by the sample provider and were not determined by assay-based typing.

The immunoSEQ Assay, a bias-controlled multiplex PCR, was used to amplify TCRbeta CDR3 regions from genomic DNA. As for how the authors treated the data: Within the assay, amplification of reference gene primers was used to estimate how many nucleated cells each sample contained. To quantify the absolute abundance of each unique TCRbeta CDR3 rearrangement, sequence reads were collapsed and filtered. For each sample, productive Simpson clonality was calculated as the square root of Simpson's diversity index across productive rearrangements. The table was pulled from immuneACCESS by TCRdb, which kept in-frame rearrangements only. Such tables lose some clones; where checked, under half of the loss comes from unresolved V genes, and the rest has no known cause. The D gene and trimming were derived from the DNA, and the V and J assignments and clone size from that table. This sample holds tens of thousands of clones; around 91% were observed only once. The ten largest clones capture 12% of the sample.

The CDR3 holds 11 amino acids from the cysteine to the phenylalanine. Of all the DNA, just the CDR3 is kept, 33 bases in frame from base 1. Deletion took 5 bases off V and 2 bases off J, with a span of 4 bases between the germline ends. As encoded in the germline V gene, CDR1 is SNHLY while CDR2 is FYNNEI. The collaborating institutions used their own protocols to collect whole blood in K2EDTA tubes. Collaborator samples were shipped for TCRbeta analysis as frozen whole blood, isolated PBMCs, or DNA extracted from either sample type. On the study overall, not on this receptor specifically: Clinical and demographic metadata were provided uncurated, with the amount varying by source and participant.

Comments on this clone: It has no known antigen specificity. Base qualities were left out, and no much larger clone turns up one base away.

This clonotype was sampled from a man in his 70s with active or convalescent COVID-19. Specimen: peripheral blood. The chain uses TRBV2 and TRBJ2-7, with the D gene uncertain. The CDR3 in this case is CASSITYEQYF. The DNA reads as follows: TGTGCCAGCAGTATAACCTACGAGCAGTACTTC.